This T cell receptor (beta chain) stems from a study of Graves' ophthalmopathy and Graves' hyperthyroidism listed by TCRdb under 2018. Regarding the study in general: Peripheral blood was collected at initial diagnosis, before any treatment. TCR beta repertoire signatures were used to distinguish Graves' ophthalmopathy from Graves' hyperthyroidism and to predict progression to ophthalmopathy. An independent validation cohort comprised 18 to 20 hyperthyroidism patients and about 16 patients who later progressed from hyperthyroidism to ophthalmopathy. The roughly 100 discovery patients were randomly divided into training and test sets at a 7:3 ratio. After sampling, hyperthyroidism patients received methimazole starting at 30 mg daily, and ophthalmopathy patients received high-dose intravenous methylprednisolone. In about six hyperthyroidism patients, the T-cell repertoire of thyroid tissue was compared with the T-cell repertoire of blood. In total, under 150 blood samples were TCR-sequenced: 43 ophthalmopathy, some 80 hyperthyroidism and about 17 hyperthyroidism-to-ophthalmopathy patients. To explore V-J signatures distinguishing ophthalmopathy from hyperthyroidism, a discovery set of about a hundred patients (around 44 ophthalmopathy, over 55 stable hyperthyroidism) was enrolled. Here is what the overall study found, with its caveats: In validation, the model predicted ophthalmopathy progression with about 70% sensitivity and 72.22% specificity; some 13 predicted patients were CT-confirmed with GO in a median of approximately 6.2 months. Most expanded thyroid clonotypes with a frequency above 0.001 also appeared in blood, which suggests that blood repertoires may reflect the immune response in the thyroid. No statistical method was used to predetermine the sample size, and group allocation was not hidden from the investigators. In cross-validation, the 13-signature model distinguished ophthalmopathy from stable hyperthyroidism with approximately 85% sensitivity and just under 84% specificity, and in the test set the corresponding values were about 80% and 75%.

The CDR3 starts with the cysteine, ends with the phenylalanine, and has 14 residues. Kept here is only the CDR3 DNA, which spans 42 bases and is read in frame from base 1. This clonotype was seen repeatedly, ten times or more. Its antigen remains unidentified. Relative to the germline gene, one junction end is altered; a read error may explain this. TCR beta CDR3 regions were amplified from RNA transcripts for repertoire sequencing. HTBI primers and the Qiagen OneStep RT-PCR kit were used in a first-round RT-PCR, which was followed by a second-round multiplex PCR, size selection and purification. Sequencing of the libraries was carried out on an Illumina HiSeq2000 in paired-end mode with 100 bp reads. The study's processing was this. SOAPnuke was used for read processing, and reads with adapters, uncalled bases, a mean Phred below 15, or no exact constant-primer or identifier match were discarded. COPE v1.2.5 was used to merge high-quality paired reads. Each unique nucleotide sequence was treated as a clonotype, and MiTCR v1.1 was used to align the clonotypes to the IMGT TRB V, D and J references. The analysis was limited to V-J combinations with a frequency above 0.0001, which together covered more than 99% of repertoires. For each V-J combination, a TCR clonal expansion and chaos score was defined as the ratio of F50 clonal expansion to chaos observed in the TCRdist matrix. Welch's t-statistics and random forest were used to narrow the features down to 13 V-J combinations, which were then fed into a naive Bayes classifier. The similarity between thyroid and blood repertoires was quantified using the Morisita-Horn index. The public sequencing data were trimmed at Q25 with fastp and processed into clonotypes with MiXCR by TCRdb, which kept only in-frame beta chains. Each entry merges the rows of one CDR3 protein and shows their most common DNA and genes. The V and J calls shown here were made by TCRdb, not taken from the authors' results. The sample profile shows some 400,000 distinct CDR3 sequences; around 16% of them were found once. Of the sample, about 1.4% is held by the ten largest clones.

Ophthalmopathy patients had moderately to severely active disease, Clinical Activity Score of at least 3, NOSPECS grade of at least 4, and disease duration under 3 months. Patients with other autoimmune diseases, uncontrolled infections, pregnancy or lactation were excluded. Diagnosis was based on clinical symptoms, serum thyroxine, TRAb, thyroid ultrasound and orbital computed tomography. Using Ficoll-Paque density gradient centrifugation, PBMCs were isolated from about 10 ml of fresh peripheral blood. Trizol reagent was used to extract the total RNA, and its quality was then checked on an Agilent 2100 Bioanalyzer.

The TCR sequence derives from a woman younger than 30 with Graves' ophthalmopathy. Donor details come from another sample of the same person, matched by shared clones. The V gene is TRBV12-3 or TRBV12-4 and the J gene is TRBJ2-7, with TRBD1 perhaps the D gene, on 9 matching bases. Sequenced material: peripheral blood. The nucleotide sequence reads TGTGCCAGCAGCTTAGCGGGACAGGGCTACGAGCAGTACTTC. Its coded protein is CASSLAGQGYEQYF.